This T cell receptor beta chain originates from a study of T-cell reconstitution after alpha-beta-depleted transplantation in children. Regarding the study as a whole: Recipient T cells and thymic progenitors that survived gave rise to the high TCRbeta diversity observed at day 60 in some patients. Newly generated T cells supplied most T-cell counts and diversity one year post-transplant.

With 0 bases removed from V and 5 bases from J, the gap between germline ends came to 12 bases. The CDR3 is 15 amino acids. Germline V gene data show CDR1 as LGHDT and CDR2 as YNNKEL (reference sequence). A library of TCRbeta sequences, prepared with unique molecular identifiers, was generated. MiXCR, run by TCRdb on the PCR reads, gives a single entry per CDR3 protein. The sample yields 250,000 to 300,000 distinct CDR3 sequences, around a tenth seen once. At least ten counts were recorded for this clonotype. What it binds is unknown. This chain joins TRBV3-1 and TRBJ2-3; D gene unclear. This sample comprised peripheral blood, obtained 180 days after TCRalphabeta/CD19-depleted stem cell transplant. The source is a male patient aged 2-9 years who had a stem cell transplant for chronic granulomatous disease, so the T cells may come from the graft donor. In DNA form, the CDR3 reads TGTGCCAGCAGCCAAGAAACTGAGGTTAGAGATACGCAGTATTTT. Translated, it gives CASSQETEVRDTQYF.